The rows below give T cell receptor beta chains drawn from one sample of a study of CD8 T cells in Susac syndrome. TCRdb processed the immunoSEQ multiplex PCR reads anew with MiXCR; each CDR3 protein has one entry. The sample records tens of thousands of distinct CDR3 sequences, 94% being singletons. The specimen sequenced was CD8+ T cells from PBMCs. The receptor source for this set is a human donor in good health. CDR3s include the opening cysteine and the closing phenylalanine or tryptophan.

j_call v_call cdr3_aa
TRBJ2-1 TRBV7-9 CASSLLASAYNEQFF
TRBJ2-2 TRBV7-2 CASSLGPYTGELFF
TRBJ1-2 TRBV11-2 CASRDAGTGKYGYTF
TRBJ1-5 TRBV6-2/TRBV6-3 CASSGSGVLEQPQHF
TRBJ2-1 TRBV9 CASSAGLAGDEQFF
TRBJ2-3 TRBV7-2 CASSLAPRGTTGTDTQYF
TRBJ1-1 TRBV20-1 CSARENGGREAFF
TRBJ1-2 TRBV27 CASSYSGSGYTF
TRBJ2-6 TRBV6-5 CASSSRVSGANVLTF
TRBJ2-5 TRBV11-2 CASSPPRVAASQETQYF
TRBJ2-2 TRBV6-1 CASGVADTGELFF
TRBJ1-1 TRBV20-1 CSGAPLDRSYSTEAFF
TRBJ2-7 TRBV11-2 CATGTGGNEQYF
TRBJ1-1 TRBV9 CASSVGGVNTEAFF
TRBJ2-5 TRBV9 CASSRTGSQETQYF
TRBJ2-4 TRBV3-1 CASSQDGKAGAVLAKNIQYF
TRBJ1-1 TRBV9 CASSVVLNTEAFF